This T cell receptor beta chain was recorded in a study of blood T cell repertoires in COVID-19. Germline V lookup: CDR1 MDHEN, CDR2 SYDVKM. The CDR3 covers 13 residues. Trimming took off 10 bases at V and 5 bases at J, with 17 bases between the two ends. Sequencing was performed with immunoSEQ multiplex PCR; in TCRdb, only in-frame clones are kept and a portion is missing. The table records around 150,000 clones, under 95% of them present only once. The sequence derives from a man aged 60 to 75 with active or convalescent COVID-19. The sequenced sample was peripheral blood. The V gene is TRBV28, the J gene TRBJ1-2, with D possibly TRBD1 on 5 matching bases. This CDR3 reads CATVGGDRYGYTF. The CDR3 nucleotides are TGTGCCACCGTCGGGGGGGATAGGTATGGCTACACCTTC.